Listed below are T cell receptor beta chains from one sample, sequenced in a study of CD8+CD57+ T cells in acquired aplastic anemia. TCRdb itself ran the reads through MiXCR, one entry per CDR3 protein. This sample yields 450,000 to 550,000 distinct CDR3 sequences, of which roughly 34% are seen a single time; about 0.8% belongs to the top ten. Input material: sorted CD4+, CD8+, or CD8+CD57+ T cells (not recorded which) from PBMCs. Receptor source: a human donor with aplastic anemia. Each CDR3 is given with its conserved first and last residue. The D gene is left open where the match is weak. Some rows mark clone size as missing; the rest say once, few, many or name a class of expanded clone.

CASSYLLGQLNTEAFF,TGTGCCAGCAGTTATCTTCTGGGACAGTTGAACACTGAAGCTTTCTTT,16,TRBJ1-1,TRBD1,NA,TRBV6-2/TRBV6-3
CASSILPGQRTDTQYF,TGTGCCAGTAGTATCCTACCGGGACAACGCACAGATACGCAGTATTTT,16,TRBJ2-3,NA,many,TRBV19
CSVVWLGEGEKLFF,TGCAGCGTTGTATGGCTGGGGGAAGGGGAAAAACTGTTTTTT,14,TRBJ1-4,NA,NA,TRBV29-1
CASSQGTRSSYNEQFF,TGCGCCAGCAGCCAAGGGACAAGGAGCTCCTACAATGAGCAGTTCTTC,16,TRBJ2-1,NA,once,TRBV4-3
CASSQVEFYTEAFF,TGTGCCAGCAGCCAAGTGGAATTTTACACTGAAGCTTTCTTT,14,TRBJ1-1,NA,NA,TRBV14
CATSRYNDGGGGYTF,TGTGCCACCAGCAGATATAATGACGGAGGGGGTGGCTACACCTTC,15,TRBJ1-2,NA,many,TRBV15
CASLEGGTFGNTIYF,TGTGCCAGCCTAGAAGGGGGCACCTTCGGAAACACCATATATTTT,15,TRBJ1-3,TRBD1,NA,TRBV13
CASSLRSEGFGNYGYTF,TGTGCCAGCAGCTTAAGGTCTGAGGGTTTTGGTAACTATGGCTACACCTTC,17,TRBJ1-2,NA,few,TRBV7-6
CASSLRTGGYEQYF,TGTGCCAGCAGCCTTCGGACAGGGGGCTACGAGCAGTACTTC,14,TRBJ2-7,TRBD1,many,TRBV5-6
CASSPKGGDIQYF,TGTGCCAGCAGCCCCAAGGGGGGGGACATTCAGTACTTC,13,TRBJ2-4,NA,many,TRBV7-6
CASSLVRASGKSSYNEQFF,TGTGCCAGCAGCTTAGTTCGTGCTAGCGGAAAAAGCTCCTACAATGAGCAGTTCTTC,19,TRBJ2-1,TRBD2,NA,TRBV11-2
CSVEGQGFYGYTF,TGCAGCGTGGAGGGACAGGGTTTCTATGGCTACACCTTC,13,TRBJ1-2,TRBD1,NA,TRBV29-1
CASSEVGREGLGYNEQFF,TGTGCCAGCAGTGAAGTTGGGCGGGAGGGATTAGGCTACAATGAGCAGTTCTTC,18,TRBJ2-1,TRBD2,NA,TRBV2
CASSFAVGTADEQFF,TGTGCCAGCAGCTTCGCCGTGGGGACTGCGGATGAGCAGTTCTTC,15,TRBJ2-1,NA,many,TRBV7-3
CASSLGHFNTGELFF,TGTGCCAGCAGCTTAGGACACTTTAACACCGGGGAGCTGTTTTTT,15,TRBJ2-2,NA,NA,TRBV7-2
CASSREDRGPYSPLHF,TGCGCCAGCAGCCGAGAGGACAGGGGGCCGTATTCACCCCTCCACTTT,16,TRBJ1-6,TRBD1,many,TRBV4-1
CASSQEFASGGLETQYF,TGCGCCAGCAGCCAAGAATTCGCTAGCGGGGGGTTGGAGACCCAGTACTTC,17,TRBJ2-5,TRBD2,NA,TRBV4-3
CASSFSGGADTQYF,TGTGCCAGCAGTTTTAGCGGGGGGGCAGATACGCAGTATTTT,14,TRBJ2-3,TRBD2,NA,TRBV12-3/TRBV12-4
CASSRDSINSPLHF,TGTGCCAGCAGTAGGGACAGCATTAATTCACCCCTCCACTTT,14,TRBJ1-6,TRBD1,many,TRBV12-3/TRBV12-4
CASSLNNNYGYTF,TGTGCCAGCAGCTTAAACAATAACTATGGCTACACCTTC,13,TRBJ1-2,NA,NA,TRBV6-1
CSARVGSRTSGRRGETQYF,TGCAGTGCTAGAGTTGGATCGAGGACTAGCGGGAGGAGAGGGGAGACCCAGTACTTC,19,TRBJ2-5,TRBD2,few,TRBV20-1
CASSLKGDRGHEQYF,TGTGCCAGCTCACTAAAAGGAGACAGGGGCCACGAGCAGTACTTC,15,TRBJ2-7,TRBD1,few,TRBV18
CASSLFGTGGYEQYF,TGTGCCAGCAGCTTGTTTGGGACAGGGGGCTACGAGCAGTACTTC,15,TRBJ2-7,TRBD1,NA,TRBV5-6
CASSAWTGDTEAFF,TGTGCCAGCAGCGCCTGGACTGGGGACACTGAAGCTTTCTTT,14,TRBJ1-1,NA,NA,TRBV9
CASSLGKVNIQYF,TGTGCCAGCAGTTTAGGGAAAGTAAACATTCAGTACTTC,13,TRBJ2-4,NA,NA,TRBV12-3/TRBV12-4
CASSFLLGGTGELFF,TGCGCCAGCAGCTTTCTACTCGGGGGCACCGGGGAGCTGTTTTTT,15,TRBJ2-2,NA,few,TRBV5-1
CASSLAALWSNQPQHF,TGTGCCAGCAGCTTAGCGGCTTTATGGAGCAATCAGCCCCAGCATTTT,16,TRBJ1-5,NA,many,TRBV7-2
CASSEDLNYGYTF,TGCGCCAGCAGTGAGGACCTTAACTATGGCTACACCTTC,13,TRBJ1-2,NA,many,TRBV10-2
CSVRGRGYNSPLHF,TGCAGCGTGAGGGGCAGGGGTTATAATTCACCCCTCCACTTT,14,TRBJ1-6,NA,NA,TRBV29-1
CSAREGDRDTDTQYF,TGCAGTGCTAGAGAAGGGGACAGGGACACAGATACGCAGTATTTT,15,TRBJ2-3,TRBD1,NA,TRBV20-1
CSARRGTDSYNEQFF,TGCAGTGCTAGAAGGGGGACAGACTCCTACAATGAGCAGTTCTTC,15,TRBJ2-1,TRBD1,many,TRBV20-1
CSVRQGNTEAFF,TGCAGCGTTAGACAGGGGAACACTGAAGCTTTCTTT,12,TRBJ1-1,TRBD1,many,TRBV29-1